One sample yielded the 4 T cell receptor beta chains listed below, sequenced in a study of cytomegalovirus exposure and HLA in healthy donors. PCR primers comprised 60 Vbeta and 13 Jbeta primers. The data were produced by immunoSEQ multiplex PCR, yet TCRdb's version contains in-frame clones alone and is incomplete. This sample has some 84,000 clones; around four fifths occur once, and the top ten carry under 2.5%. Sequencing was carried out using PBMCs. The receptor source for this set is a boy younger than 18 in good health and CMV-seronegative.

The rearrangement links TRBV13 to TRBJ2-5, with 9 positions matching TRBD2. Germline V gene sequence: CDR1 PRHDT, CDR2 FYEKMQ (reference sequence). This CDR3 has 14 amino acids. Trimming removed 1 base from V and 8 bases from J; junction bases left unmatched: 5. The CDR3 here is CASSLESGGTTQYF. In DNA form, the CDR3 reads TGTGCCAGCAGCTTAGAAAGCGGGGGGACAACCCAGTACTTC.

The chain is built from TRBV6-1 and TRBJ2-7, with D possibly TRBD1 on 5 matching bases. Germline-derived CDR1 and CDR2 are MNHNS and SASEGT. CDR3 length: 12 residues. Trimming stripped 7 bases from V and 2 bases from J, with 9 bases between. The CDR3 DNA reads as TGTGCCAGCACAGGGCAACCCTACGAGCAGTACTTC. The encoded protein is CASTGQPYEQYF.

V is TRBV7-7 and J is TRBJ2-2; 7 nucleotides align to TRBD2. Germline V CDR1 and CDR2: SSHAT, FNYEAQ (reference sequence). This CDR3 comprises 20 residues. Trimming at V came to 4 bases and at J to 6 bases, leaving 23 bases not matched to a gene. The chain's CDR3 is CASSSTSAAGVEGVPGELFF. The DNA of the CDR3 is TGTGCCAGCAGCTCCACCTCAGCGGCGGGAGTAGAAGGTGTTCCCGGGGAGCTGTTTTTT.

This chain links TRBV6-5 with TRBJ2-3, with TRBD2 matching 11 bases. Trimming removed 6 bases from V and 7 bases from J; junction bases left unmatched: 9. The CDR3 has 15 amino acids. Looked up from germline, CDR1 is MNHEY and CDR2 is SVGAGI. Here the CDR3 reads CASSQLAGVVYTQYF. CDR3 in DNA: TGTGCCAGCAGCCAACTAGCGGGGGTAGTATATACGCAGTATTTT.